Here is one T cell receptor beta chain with its context. The clone's antigen remains unknown. Qualities for individual bases were not recorded, and no much larger clone is one base off. The sample comes from a study of blood T cell repertoires in COVID-19 (dated by TCRdb to about 2020). Study-wide context: Samples from collaborators originated in the United States, Italy and Spain and spanned both the acute and convalescent phases of COVID-19. Nearly every sample came with metadata listing a de-identified subject ID, COVID-19 status, age in years and sex. Where available, HLA class I and class II types were obtained from metadata supplied by the sample provider rather than from assay-based typing. The samples were drawn from two sources: the first 160 participants of the ongoing ImmuneRACE study, and 1,200 or so subjects contributed by 6 global collaborators. The dataset comprised deeply sampled blood TCRbeta repertoires from subjects exposed to, actively infected with, or recovered from COVID-19. The material from the prospective study consisted of cDNA or gDNA derived from T cells, B-cell-depleted T cells, or PBMCs. A freely available public database, intended as a resource for researchers studying the immune response to SARS-CoV-2, is where the repertoires were released. Study-wide findings and limitations: The amount of clinical and demographic metadata varied by source and participant and was provided uncurated.

The collaborating institutions used their own protocols to collect whole blood in K2EDTA tubes. Collaborator samples were shipped for TCRbeta analysis as frozen whole blood, isolated PBMCs, or DNA extracted from either sample type. The CDR3 holds 21 amino acids from the cysteine to the phenylalanine. The CDR3 DNA has 63 bases and is translated from base 1. The germline V gene (reference sequence) supplies CDR1 LNHNV and CDR2 YYDKDF. The germline V end is reduced by 0 bases and the J end by 7 bases; junction bases left unmatched: 22. TCRbeta CDR3 regions were amplified from genomic DNA by means of the immunoSEQ Assay, a bias-controlled multiplex PCR. Concerning the study's data processing: Nucleated cell counts per sample were estimated from amplification of reference gene primers within the assay. To quantify the absolute abundance of each unique TCRbeta CDR3 rearrangement, sequence reads were collapsed and filtered. Productive Simpson clonality was computed per sample as the square root of Simpson's diversity index over productive rearrangements. Held by TCRdb, this immuneACCESS table contains in-frame sequences only and omits some clones. Under half of the omission traces to an unresolved V gene where checked; the cause of the rest is unknown. V, J and clone size derive from that table, while D and trimming were established from the DNA sequence. The table for this sample lists roughly 40,000 clones; about 89% of them were counted only once. Around 6.2% of the sample is taken by the ten largest.

This TCR came from a human donor in a cohort sampled during active COVID-19. The specimen was peripheral blood. The chain joins TRBV15 to TRBJ2-3; a stretch of 10 junction bases matches TRBD2. The CDR3 loop reads CATSRDSLISQRGGLRNTQYF. The bases read TGTGCCACCAGCAGAGATTCCCTGATCTCCCAGCGGGGGGGCCTCCGAAATACGCAGTATTTT.